The present TCR beta chain was sequenced within a study of response to subunit inactivated influenza vaccine (dated by TCRdb to between 2017 and 2018). As for the study more broadly: Deep quantitative profiling of the T cell receptor repertoire was used in the study to follow responses to a trivalent subunit inactivated influenza vaccine.

Trimming accounts for 5 bases at V and 5 bases at J, while the number of junction bases matched to no gene is 1. CDR1 and CDR2 were assigned from the germline V gene (reference sequence) as SEHNR and FQNEAQ. Including the terminal cysteine and phenylalanine, the CDR3 comprises 14 residues. Only the CDR3 DNA stays, 42 bases, in frame from base 1. This clonotype was seen more than once but under ten times. Its antigen target is currently unknown. Per-base quality was not reported, and no clone a single base away is much larger than it. Libraries were made using RT-PCR. Instrument used: Illumina HiSeq 2500. TCRdb trimmed public reads at Q25 via fastp, called clones via MiXCR and kept in-frame beta chains. Entries that share a CDR3 protein sequence are merged under the most common genes and DNA. The sample table records roughly 790,000 distinct CDR3 sequences; around 20% of these occur just once. Roughly a tenth of the sample belongs to the ten largest clones.

What the authors observed across the whole study: According to the authors, only a limited number of new T cells may be recruited by each seasonal influenza vaccination.

This specimen consisted of PBMCs from blood, obtained approximately 5 days after vaccination. This receptor was obtained from a man aged 50-59 years who received an inactivated influenza vaccine. Donor details come from another sample of the same person, matched by shared clones. The chain couples TRBV7-9 to TRBJ2-1; TRBD2 aligns with 12 central bases. The DNA sequence is given as TGTGCCAGCAGCCGACTAGCGGGGGACAATGAGCAGTTCTTC. Its protein is CASSRLAGDNEQFF.